The 20 T cell receptor beta chains in this list originate from one sample, sequenced in a study of chemoradiotherapy in HPV16-positive cancers. Using immunoSEQ multiplex PCR, the repertoire was profiled, and TCRdb retains in-frame clones only, with some absent. Altogether tens of thousands of clones are present, more than 85% being singletons, with the ten largest covering more than 15%. Specimen: blood, collected from a patient who underwent chemoradiotherapy. The receptors shown here come from a human donor with HPV-associated anogenital cancer.

The chain combines TRBV5-4 with TRBJ2-7; maybe TRBD1 (6 bases). The CDR3 contains 14 residues. CDR1 and CDR2 (germline): SGHNT, YYREEE (reference sequence). V dropped 2 bases and J dropped 6 bases, with 15 bases sitting between them. The CDR3 nucleotides are TGTGCCAGCAGCTTCAGGGGCCCCGGCGGCGAGCAGTACTTC. Translated, it gives CASSFRGPGGEQYF.

CDR3 sequence: CASRPKAEGNTGELFF. CDR3 DNA: TGTGCAAGTCGCCCCAAGGCCGAGGGAAACACCGGGGAGCTGTTTTTT. V is TRBV12-2 and J is TRBJ2-2; the table's D call of TRBD2 was not tested on the DNA. TRBV12-2 is an annotated pseudogene. CDR3 length: 16 amino acids.

The chain couples TRBV5-1 to TRBJ2-5; D call uncertain. The V gene's germline CDR1 is SGHRS and CDR2 YFSETQ. This CDR3 is 14 amino acids long. V was cut by 0 bases and J by 2 bases, with 8 bases left in between. CDR3 DNA sequence: TGCGCCAGCAGCTTGGGGCCTACGCAAGAGACCCAGTACTTC. The encoded protein is CASSLGPTQETQYF.

This clone occurred once. The chain has TRBV11-2 and TRBJ2-1, with 9 bases that match TRBD1. The germline V gene has CDR1 SGHAT and CDR2 FQNNGV. The J segment lost 6 bases and the V segment lost 5 bases, leaving 8 bases of the junction unmatched. The CDR3 extends over 15 amino acids. The chain's CDR3 is CASSPLGTGINEQFF. The CDR3 region has the DNA TGTGCCAGCAGCCCCCTAGGGACAGGGATCAATGAGCAGTTCTTC.

The chain uses TRBV9 and TRBJ1-2, with TRBD1 matching over 11 bases. The germline V gene has CDR1 SGDLS and CDR2 YYNGEE. With V trimmed by 4 bases and J by 6 bases, 14 bases remained unmatched. CDR3 length equals 17 residues. The CDR3 DNA reads as TGTGCCAGCAGCCCTAGGACAGGGGGCGCCTCCTGGGATGGCTACACCTTC. It yields the protein CASSPRTGGASWDGYTF.

The chain combines TRBV19 with TRBJ1-5; D is unclear. Germline CDR1 is LNHDA and CDR2 is SQIVND (reference sequence). The CDR3 totals 13 residues. Trimming stripped 0 bases from V and 2 bases from J, with 2 bases between. CDR3 sequence: CASSIDGNQPQHF. Written as DNA, the CDR3 is TGTGCCAGTAGTATAGATGGCAATCAGCCCCAGCATTTT.

The chain carries TRBV18 and TRBJ1-4; 9 positions agree with TRBD1. The CDR3 totals 15 residues. CDR1 and CDR2 from the germline V gene are KGHSH and LQKENI. The junction had 12 bases not matched to a gene; V was cut back by 8 bases and J by 8 bases. The CDR3 DNA follows: TGTGCCAGCGCCTCCCGGGACAGGGTTTACGAAAAACTGTTTTTT. Translation gives CASASRDRVYEKLFF.

The gene calls are TRBV27 and TRBJ1-1; TRBD1 agrees at 9 bases. Trimming removed 6 bases from V and 6 bases from J; junction bases left unmatched: 5. Germline values: CDR1 MNHEY, CDR2 SMNVEV (reference sequence). The CDR3 is made up of 13 amino acids. CDR3: CASRPTGGSEAFF. The CDR3 DNA follows: TGTGCCAGCAGGCCTACAGGGGGCTCTGAAGCTTTCTTT.

The count of this clone is one. The chain uses TRBV5-1 and TRBJ2-5; 11 nucleotides align to TRBD1. Looked up from germline, CDR1 is SGHRS and CDR2 is YFSETQ. Germline trimming cut 4 bases from V and 0 bases from J; bases unmatched to any gene: 5. This CDR3 has 16 residues. The CDR3 DNA sequence: TGCGCCAGCAGCGGGGGGACAGGGGGATACCAAGAGACCCAGTACTTC. Amino acid sequence: CASSGGTGGYQETQYF.

This sequence joins TRBV9 and TRBJ2-2; D perhaps matches TRBD2 (5 bases). Trimming removed 3 bases from V and 3 bases from J, with 12 bases in between. The CDR3 has 15 residues. Germline V gene lookup returns CDR1 SGDLS and CDR2 YYNGEE. CDR3 loop: CASSANRADTGELFF. Here the CDR3 DNA reads TGTGCCAGCAGCGCCAATAGAGCGGACACCGGGGAGCTGTTTTTT.

The rearrangement joins TRBV7-2 to TRBJ2-1; 9 nucleotides align to TRBD2. V dropped 5 bases and J dropped 3; count of bases not matched to a gene: 8. The CDR3 is made up of 16 amino acids. CDR1 is SGHTA, CDR2 FQGNSA, per germline. Written as DNA, the CDR3 is TGTGCCAGCAGCCAACTCTCGACTAGCGGCTACAATGAGCAGTTCTTC. It codes for CASSQLSTSGYNEQFF.

This rearrangement joins TRBV2 to TRBJ1-4; D is ambiguous. V was trimmed by 3 bases and J by 2 bases, leaving 10 bases between them. In germline, CDR1 is SNHLY, CDR2 FYNNEI. This CDR3 has 15 amino acids. CDR3 DNA sequence: TGTGCCAGCAGTGACACCCTTGTTACTAATGAAAAACTGTTTTTT. Amino acids: CASSDTLVTNEKLFF.

The chain couples TRBV13 to TRBJ1-2, with TRBD1 identical over 7 bases. J gave up 5 bases and V 5 bases, and 8 bases lay outside the gene matches. This CDR3 region has 14 residues. Per germline, CDR1 PRHDT and CDR2 FYEKMQ (reference sequence). The DNA of the CDR3 is TGTGCCAGCAGCCTCCGGACAGGTTTTTATGGCTACACCTTC. Its translation: CASSLRTGFYGYTF. Drawing the rest from reference TRBV13 and TRBJ1-2, the complete variable domain is AAGVIQSPRHLIKEKRETATLKCYPIPRHDTVYWYQQGPGQDPQFLISFYEKMQSDKGSIPDRFSAQQFSDYHSELNMSSLELGDSALYFCASSLRTGFYGYTFGSGTRLTVV.

This chain links TRBV11-1 with TRBJ1-1; 7 bases map to TRBD1. The germline CDR1 and CDR2 sequences are SGHAT and FQDESV (reference sequence). The V and J ends lost 1 base and 5 bases, in that order; junction bases with no gene match: 4. The CDR3 totals 14 residues. The CDR3 sequence: CASSLGTGRTEAFF. The CDR3 nucleotides read TGTGCCAGCAGCTTAGGGACAGGACGTACTGAAGCTTTCTTT.

The genes are TRBV10-2 and TRBJ2-7; 7 nucleotides align to TRBD1. The CDR3 has 12 amino acids. Germline V lookup: CDR1 WSHSY, CDR2 SAAADI. Trimming removed 11 bases from V and 3 bases from J; junction bases left unmatched: 7. The CDR3 protein is CAGSRDSYEQYF. As DNA, the CDR3 is TGCGCCGGGTCCCGGGACAGCTACGAGCAGTACTTC.

The V and J genes are TRBV29-1 and TRBJ2-1, with D possibly being TRBD1 or TRBD2 (7 bases each). The CDR3 spans 11 residues. CDR1 SQVTM and CDR2 ANQGSEA come from the germline V gene. The CDR3 sequence: CTSGGVSEQFF. CDR3 nucleotides: TGCACCTCAGGGGGGGTTAGTGAGCAGTTCTTC.

The chain couples TRBV4-2 to TRBJ1-2; 9 positions agree with TRBD1. CDR3 length: 15 amino acids. Germline lookup yields CDR1 LGHNA and CDR2 YNFKEQ. V lost 0 bases, J lost 5 bases, and 4 bases stayed unmatched. The chain's CDR3 is CASSQDRDRGYGYTF. The CDR3 bases are TGTGCCAGCAGCCAAGATCGCGACAGGGGGTATGGCTACACCTTC.

CDR3: CASSVELAGELFF. CDR3 nucleotides: TGTGCCAGCAGCGTAGAATTGGCCGGGGAGCTGTTTTTT. This chain links TRBV9 with TRBJ2-2; D gene unclear. The V gene's germline CDR1 is SGDLS and CDR2 YYNGEE. Between the trimmed V and J ends, which lost 0 bases and 6 bases, there was a span of 6 bases. CDR3 length equals 13 residues.

This clone occurred once. The chain combines TRBV21-1 with TRBJ2-2; the table gives TRBD1 as D, unverified against the DNA. TRBV21-1 is a listed pseudogene. CDR3 length: 15 residues. DNA of the CDR3: TGTGCCAGCAGGAGGGACACTCGCAACACCGGGGAGCTGTTTTTT. The encoded protein is CASRRDTRNTGELFF.

The chain has TRBV5-1 and TRBJ2-7; TRBD1 matches at 7 bases. The CDR3 is 13 residues long. Germline assignment: CDR1 SGHRS and CDR2 YFSETQ. Losses at the gene ends were 5 bases for V and 6 bases for J; bases not matched to a gene: 8. The CDR3 is CASSRQGRGEQYF. CDR3 bases: TGCGCCAGCAGTAGACAGGGTCGAGGCGAGCAGTACTTC.